Sequencing of this T cell receptor (beta chain) was carried out in a study of T cell repertoires in cytomegalovirus infection. General study results and limits: The ex vivo response was dominated by HLA-C-restricted CMV-specific TCR beta clonotypes.

TCRdb independently ran MiXCR on the reads; one entry per CDR3 protein. This sample has some 110,000 distinct CDR3 sequences, with around 32% found just once. This clonotype was picked up many times. No antigen is known for it. The trim removed 2 bases at V and 0 bases at J, leaving 5 bases unmatched. Germline V gene lookup returns CDR1 MGHRA and CDR2 YSYEKL. CDR3 length equals 16 residues. The origin of this receptor is a human donor in good health (CMV status not recorded). Some clones in this sample may be carry-over from other donors' samples. This chain links TRBV4-1 with TRBJ2-7, with TRBD1 matching 9 bases. Sequencing was performed on CD8+ T cells from cultured PBMCs, taken from culture after CMV antigen stimulation. This CDR3 reads CASSQNPGQGSYEQYF. The CDR3 DNA follows: TGCGCCAGCAGCCAAAACCCGGGACAGGGCTCCTACGAGCAGTACTTC.